This entry describes one T cell receptor (beta chain). The CDR3 consists of 14 residues. Germline V lookup: CDR1 SGHTS, CDR2 YDEGEE. Trimming stripped 7 bases from V and 0 bases from J, with 13 bases between. The sample originates from a study of Ad26.COV2.S vaccination and SARS-CoV-2 variants. Study summary: In the study, Ad26.COV2.S was injected intramuscularly once, or twice 56 days apart.

Method: immunoSEQ multiplex PCR; TCRdb's copy keeps in-frame clones and lacks some. The sample shows about 680,000 clones, 80% to 90% of them seen only once. The sample's treatment: 15 to 20 received Ad26.COV2.S at low or high dose, single or two shots; roughly five received placebo; per-sample allocation not given. Samples came from day 63 after the first vaccine or placebo injection. The sample consisted of peripheral blood, taken in a trial of Ad26.COV2.S vaccine versus placebo. The receptor was derived from a person between 18 and 59 years old who received the Ad26.COV2.S COVID-19 vaccine or a placebo. This rearrangement joins TRBV5-8 to TRBJ2-5; a possible D gene is TRBD1 (6 bases). Here the CDR3 reads CASAGTSNQETQYF. The CDR3 nucleotides read TGTGCCAGCGCCGGGACAAGTAACCAAGAGACCCAGTACTTC.